Each of the 11 T cell receptor beta chains below was sequenced from the same sample in a study of shared clonotypes between healthy human individuals. The method was immunoSEQ multiplex PCR; TCRdb's version includes in-frame clones alone and lacks a portion of them. This sample yields 490,000 or so clones, of which about 80% are seen a single time; roughly 12% belongs to the top ten. The sample taken for sequencing was PBMCs. The receptors stem from a woman in her forties in good health. Some clones in this sample may be carry-over from other donors' samples.

The genes are TRBV4-2 and TRBJ1-2; unclear D gene. The germline V and J ends were trimmed by 3 bases and 10 bases, with 9 bases remaining between them. This CDR3 is 11 amino acids long. The germline V gene encodes CDR1 LGHNA and CDR2 YNFKEQ. The CDR3: CASSQVGDYTF. As DNA, the CDR3 is TGTGCCAGCAGCCAGGTGGGAGACTACACCTTC.

The CDR3 protein is CASSIVWNNEQFF. The CDR3 DNA is TGTGCCAGCAGCATCGTCTGGAACAATGAGCAGTTCTTC. The rearrangement joins TRBV5-6 to TRBJ2-1, with D unclear. Trimming took 4 bases from V and 5 from J, leaving 10 bases between them. The V gene's germline CDR1 is SGHDT and CDR2 YYEEEE. The CDR3 contains 13 residues.

This clone has only a few counts. V usage is TRBV6-4 and J usage is TRBJ1-2; D call uncertain. Germline CDR1 and CDR2: MRHNA and SNTAGT. V shed 2 bases and J shed 8 bases, with 12 bases lying between them. The CDR3 has 13 residues. This chain's CDR3 is CASSDETSGGYTF. Here the CDR3 DNA reads TGTGCCAGCAGTGACGAAACGAGTGGGGGCTACACCTTC.

This clone was seen more than once but under ten times. The chain links TRBV29-1 to TRBJ2-3, with 15 positions matching TRBD2. Germline assignment: CDR1 SQVTM and CDR2 ANQGSEA. Germline trimming cut 3 bases from V and 2 bases from J; bases unmatched to any gene: 9. The CDR3 spans 18 residues. The DNA of the CDR3 is TGCAGCGTTGAGGGGGGGACTAGCGGGAGGTCCCCCACAGATACGCAGTATTTT. Protein: CSVEGGTSGRSPTDTQYF.

The chain carries TRBV6-1 and TRBJ2-7, with a possible D match to TRBD1 (5 bases). V was shortened by 7 bases and J by 6 bases, with 13 bases between the two germline ends. The CDR3 length is 12 residues. Per the germline V gene, CDR1 is MNHNS and CDR2 is SASEGT. This CDR3 is CASKAGYGEQYF. For the CDR3, the DNA is TGTGCCAGCAAGGCAGGGTACGGCGAGCAGTACTTC.

V usage is TRBV28 and J usage is TRBJ2-7; D is perhaps TRBD1 (7 bases). CDR1 is MDHEN, CDR2 SYDVKM, per germline. V was pared by 1 base and J by 5 bases, with 9 bases between. This CDR3 contains 13 residues. CDR3 in amino acids: CASSLSGGNEQYF. CDR3 in DNA: TGTGCCAGCAGTTTATCAGGGGGGAACGAGCAGTACTTC.

The chain uses TRBV20-1 and TRBJ1-1; D call uncertain. The CDR3 covers 11 residues. Trimming pared 1 base from V and 11 bases from J, leaving 11 bases between. CDR1 and CDR2 (germline): DFQATT, SNEGSKA (reference sequence). For the CDR3, the DNA is TGCAGTGCTAGAGTTACAGAGGACGCTTTCTTT. Translating gives CSARVTEDAFF.

J is TRBJ2-1 and V is TRBV7-6, with 14 positions matching TRBD2. In germline, CDR1 is SGHVS, CDR2 FNYEAQ. V was pared by 0 bases and J by 8 bases, with 3 bases of the junction left unmatched. The length of the CDR3 is 16 residues. The CDR3 spells CASSLAGTSGSDEQFF. The CDR3 DNA follows: TGTGCCAGCAGCTTAGCGGGGACTAGCGGGAGTGATGAGCAGTTCTTC.

This clone appeared once. This rearrangement joins TRBV6-5 to TRBJ2-2; D gene ambiguous. The CDR3 sequence is 13 residues long. Germline V lookup: CDR1 MNHEY, CDR2 SVGAGI. V was clipped by 6 bases and J by 2 bases, with 7 bases between them. For the CDR3, the DNA is TGTGCCAGCAGGCCGATAAACACCGGGGAGCTGTTTTTT. It is translated as CASRPINTGELFF.

This clone appeared once. The genes are TRBV5-4 and TRBJ2-2; no definite D call. V was trimmed by 1 base and J by 4 bases, leaving 8 bases between them. CDR3 length: 14 residues. Germline V gives CDR1 SGHNT, CDR2 YYREEE (reference sequence). The CDR3 region is CASSLFQFTGELFF. DNA of the CDR3: TGTGCCAGCAGCTTGTTTCAGTTCACCGGGGAGCTGTTTTTT.

This clone occurred once. This sequence joins TRBV7-8 and TRBJ2-5, with D possibly being TRBD2 (6 bases). Per germline, CDR1 SGHVS and CDR2 FQNEAQ. With 5 bases removed from V and 4 bases from J, the gap between germline ends came to 20 bases. This CDR3 is 16 amino acids long. The CDR3 is CASSSISGGMGETQYF. CDR3 nucleotides: TGTGCCAGCAGCAGCATTAGCGGAGGGATGGGAGAGACCCAGTACTTC.